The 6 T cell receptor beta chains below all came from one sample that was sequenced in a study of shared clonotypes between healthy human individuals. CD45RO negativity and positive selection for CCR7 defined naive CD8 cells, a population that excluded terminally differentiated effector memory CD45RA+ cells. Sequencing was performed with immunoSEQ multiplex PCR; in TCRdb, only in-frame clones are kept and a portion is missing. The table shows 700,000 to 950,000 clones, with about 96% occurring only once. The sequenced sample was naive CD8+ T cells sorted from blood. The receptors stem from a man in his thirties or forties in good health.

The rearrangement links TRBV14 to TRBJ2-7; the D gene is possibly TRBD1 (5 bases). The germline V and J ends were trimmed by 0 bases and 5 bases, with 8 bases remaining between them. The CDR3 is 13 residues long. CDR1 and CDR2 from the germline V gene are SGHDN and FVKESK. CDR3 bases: TGTGCCAGCAGCCAAGATAGGGGCCACGAGCAGTACTTC. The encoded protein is CASSQDRGHEQYF.

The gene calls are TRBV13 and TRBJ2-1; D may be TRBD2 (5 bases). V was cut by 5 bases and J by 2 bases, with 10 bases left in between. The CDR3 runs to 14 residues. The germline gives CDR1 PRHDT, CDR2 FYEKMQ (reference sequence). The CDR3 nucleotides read TGTGCCAGCAGCCCCCCGGGGACCTACAATGAGCAGTTCTTC. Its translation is CASSPPGTYNEQFF.

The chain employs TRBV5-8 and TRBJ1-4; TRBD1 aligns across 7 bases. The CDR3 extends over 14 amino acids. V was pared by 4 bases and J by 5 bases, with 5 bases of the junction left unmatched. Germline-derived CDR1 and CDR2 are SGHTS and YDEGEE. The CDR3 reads CASSVGQLNEKLFF. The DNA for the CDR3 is TGTGCCAGCAGCGTGGGACAGTTGAATGAAAAACTGTTTTTT.

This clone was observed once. DNA of the CDR3: TGTGCCAGCAGCTTTCCGCGGGAGGTAGGAGAGCAGTACTTC. Its translation: CASSFPREVGEQYF. The chain has TRBV5-5 and TRBJ2-7; 8 bases are shared with TRBD2. This CDR3 is built from 14 residues. V trimming: 2 bases; J trimming: 7 bases; junction bases outside the gene matches: 8. Germline CDR1 and CDR2: SGHKS and YYEKEE (reference sequence). Drawing the rest from reference TRBV5-5 and TRBJ2-7, the complete variable domain is DAGVTQSPTHLIKTRGQQVTLRCSPISGHKSVSWYQQVLGQGPQFIFQYYEKEERGRGNFPDRFSARQFPNYSSELNVNALLLGDSALYLCASSFPREVGEQYFGPGTRLTVT.

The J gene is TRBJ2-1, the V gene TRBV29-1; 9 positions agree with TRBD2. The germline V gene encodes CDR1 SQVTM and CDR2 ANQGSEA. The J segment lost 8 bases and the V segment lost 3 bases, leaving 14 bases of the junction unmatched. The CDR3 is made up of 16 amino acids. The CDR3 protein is CSVDYTLAGVIDEQFF. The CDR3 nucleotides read TGCAGCGTTGACTATACCTTAGCGGGAGTAATTGATGAGCAGTTCTTC.

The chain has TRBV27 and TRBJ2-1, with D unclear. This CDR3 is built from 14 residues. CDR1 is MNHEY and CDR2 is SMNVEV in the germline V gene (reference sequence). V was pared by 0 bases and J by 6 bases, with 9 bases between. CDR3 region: CASSLSGPLNEQFF. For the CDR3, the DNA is TGTGCCAGCAGTTTATCCGGGCCGCTCAATGAGCAGTTCTTC.